The 5 T cell receptor beta chains in this list originate from one sample, sequenced in a study of cytomegalovirus exposure and HLA in healthy donors. Vbeta (60) and Jbeta (13) primers were used in the PCR. Measured with immunoSEQ multiplex PCR; TCRdb has only the in-frame clones, and not every one. The sample contains about 240,000 clones, about 86% of which appear only once. Sequences were obtained from PBMCs. The source is a woman in her fifties or sixties in good health and CMV-seropositive.

J is TRBJ1-1 and V is TRBV7-9; 8 bases agree with TRBD1. The V gene's germline CDR1 is SEHNR and CDR2 FQNEAQ (reference sequence). There are 14 residues in the CDR3. V lost 5 bases to trimming and J lost 6 bases; unmatched junction nucleotides: 8. The CDR3 region is CASSRFLQGAEAFF. The CDR3 bases are TGTGCCAGCAGCCGTTTTTTACAGGGGGCTGAAGCTTTCTTT.

The rearrangement links TRBV6-5 to TRBJ2-5, with D perhaps matching TRBD2 (6 bases). The assigned J gene may be wrong: the sequence end matches TRBJ2-7 better. In germline, CDR1 is MNHEY, CDR2 SVGAGI. The CDR3 has 14 residues. The CDR3 protein is CASRRLADSYEQYF. As DNA, the CDR3 is TGTGCCAGCCGTCGGTTAGCGGACTCCTACGAGCAGTACTTC.

This chain joins TRBV5-1 and TRBJ2-3, with 12 positions matching TRBD2. V shed 5 bases and J 1 base; nucleotides not matched to a gene: 11. The CDR3 is made up of 18 amino acids. Per germline, CDR1 SGHRS and CDR2 YFSETQ. The CDR3 spells CASSSRASGRAGTDTQYF. CDR3 bases: TGCGCCAGCAGTTCGAGGGCTAGCGGGAGGGCCGGCACAGATACGCAGTATTTT.

Only a few counts were recorded for this clone. The rearrangement uses TRBV4-1 and TRBJ2-3; 11 nucleotides align to TRBD2. Germline trimming cut 1 base from V and 5 bases from J; bases unmatched to any gene: 11. The CDR3 contains 18 residues. The germline gives CDR1 MGHRA, CDR2 YSYEKL. The CDR3 protein is CASSQVPLLAGVLDTQYF. The CDR3 DNA reads TGCGCCAGCAGCCAAGTCCCACTACTAGCGGGGGTTTTAGATACGCAGTATTTT.

The V gene is TRBV28, the J gene TRBJ2-5, with TRBD1 matching over 7 bases. The V segment lost 6 bases and the J segment 4 bases; nucleotides outside the gene matches: 8. Germline V gives CDR1 MDHEN, CDR2 SYDVKM. This CDR3 has 14 amino acids. DNA for the CDR3: TGTGCCAGCAGACAGGGACAGACGGCAGAGACCCAGTACTTC. Amino acids: CASRQGQTAETQYF. Full variable domain (remainder filled in from reference TRBV28 and TRBJ2-5): DVKVTQSSRYLVKRTGEKVFLECVQDMDHENMFWYRQDPGLGLRLIYFSYDVKMKEKGDIPEGYSVSREKKERFSLILESASTNQTSMYLCASRQGQTAETQYFGPGTRLLVL.